Only a few counts were recorded for the clone carrying this T cell receptor (beta chain). This entry is derived from a study of blood T cell repertoires in COVID-19. At the level of the study: Spain, Italy and the United States supplied samples that represented acute and convalescent COVID-19.

Data came from immunoSEQ multiplex PCR; TCRdb stores just in-frame clones and leaves some out. This table holds 140,000 to 150,000 clones, about four fifths found once. With 2 bases removed from V and 10 bases from J, the gap between germline ends came to 5 bases. The CDR3 sequence is 11 residues long. Germline CDR1 reads LGHDT; CDR2 reads YNNKEL (reference sequence). This chain links TRBV3-1 (or the pseudogene TRBV3-2) with TRBJ2-2; no reliable D call. Sequencing used peripheral blood. The origin of this receptor is a man aged 65 to 85 who had recovered from COVID-19. Here the CDR3 DNA reads TGTGCCAGCAGCCAACTTTTGGAGCTGTTTTTT. Translated: CASSQLLELFF.